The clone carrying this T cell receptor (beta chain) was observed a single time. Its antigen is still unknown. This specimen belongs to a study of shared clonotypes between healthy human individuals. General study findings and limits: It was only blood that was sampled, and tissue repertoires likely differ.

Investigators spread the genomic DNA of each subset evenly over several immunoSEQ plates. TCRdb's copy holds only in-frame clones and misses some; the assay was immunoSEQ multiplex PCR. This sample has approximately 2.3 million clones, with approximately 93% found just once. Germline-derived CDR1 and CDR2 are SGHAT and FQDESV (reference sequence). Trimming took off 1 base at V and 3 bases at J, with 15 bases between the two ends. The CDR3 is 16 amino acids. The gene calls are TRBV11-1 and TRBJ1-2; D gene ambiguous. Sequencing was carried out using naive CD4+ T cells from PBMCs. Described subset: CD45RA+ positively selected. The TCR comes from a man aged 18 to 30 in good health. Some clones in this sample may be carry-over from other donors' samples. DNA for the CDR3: TGTGCCAGCAGCTTAGACTTGCGGGCCGGGGACTATGGCTACACCTTC. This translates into CASSLDLRAGDYGYTF.